The T cell receptor (beta chain) described here comes from a study of CD8 T cells in ankylosing spondylitis (TCRdb year 2017). In terms of the full investigation: To find TCR variants linked to disease, the study profiled T cell receptor beta repertoires in ankylosing spondylitis patients and healthy donors. The full study cohort was made up of approximately 27 ankylosing spondylitis patients and roughly 98 healthy donors. Peripheral blood was sampled, and synovial fluid was additionally collected from ankylosing spondylitis patients.

This clonotype was picked up a small number of times. This clone's antigen is unknown. Base qualities are missing; no much larger clone stands one base away. Via the germline V gene, CDR1 is MDHEN and CDR2 SYDVKM. The CDR3 goes from the cysteine to the phenylalanine over 13 residues. Just CDR3 DNA is preserved here, 39 bases in frame from base 1. Germline trimming amounts to 8 bases on V and 2 bases on J, with 5 as the count of junction bases outside the gene matches. Beyond this particular receptor, the publication reports: Some TCR beta motif variants had previously been reported in synovial fluid and blood of reactive arthritis patients, which suggested common disease-initiation mechanisms. The disease-linked clones showed a CD8+ phenotype and occurred at relatively low frequencies in peripheral blood. According to the report, matched synovial fluid samples from ankylosing spondylitis patients were significantly enriched for the disease-linked clones. A TCR beta motif made up of roughly eight highly homologous amino acid variants appeared to be characteristic of blood from ankylosing spondylitis patients.

Instrument on record: Illumina HiSeq 2500. Quantitative 5'-RACE with molecular barcodes was used to prepare TCR beta libraries. The authors' analysis ran thus. A new computational method based on a probabilistic model of VDJ rearrangement was used to identify disease-linked TCR variants. Clones were called with MiXCR by TCRdb after fastp trimmed the public reads at Q25, and only in-frame beta chains were retained. Every distinct CDR3 protein forms one entry, paired with its most common genes and DNA. TCRdb, not the original authors, processed these V and J calls. The sample includes more than 200,000 distinct CDR3 sequences, with 20% to 30% observed a single time. Of the sample, more than 0.6% falls within the top ten clones.

This clonotype was sampled from a male donor with ankylosing spondylitis or in good health (not recorded which). The V and J genes are TRBV28 and TRBJ2-7; 8 bases in between match TRBD1. The source material was blood, either unsorted or a sorted T cell fraction (not recorded which). The CDR3: CASGGQAAYEQYF. The nucleotide sequence reads as follows: TGTGCCAGCGGGGGACAGGCCGCCTACGAGCAGTACTTC. The entire variable domain, with the stretches around the CDR3 drawn from the reference TRBV28 and TRBJ2-7 proteins, is DVKVTQSSRYLVKRTGEKVFLECVQDMDHENMFWYRQDPGLGLRLIYFSYDVKMKEKGDIPEGYSVSREKKERFSLILESASTNQTSMYLCASGGQAAYEQYFGPGTRLTVT.